One sample yielded the 13 T cell receptor beta chains listed below, sequenced in a study of human T cells and chemical hapten exposure. TCRdb redid the calling of the RACE reads with MiXCR, one entry per CDR3 protein. This table holds 69,000 or so distinct CDR3 sequences, around a tenth found once. Time point noted: patch test 2, 6 weeks after DPC sensitization. Specified treatment: therapeutic diphenylcyclopropenone sensitization with weekly scalp DPC. The source was whole blood, collected in connection with sensitization to the hapten diphenylcyclopropenone (DPC). Receptors were obtained from a woman in her forties or fifties with alopecia areata. Some clones in this sample may be carry-over from other donors' samples.

The chain links TRBV11-2 to TRBJ1-2; no clear D. V was clipped by 3 bases and J by 5 bases, with 10 bases between them. This CDR3 has 13 residues. Germline V gives CDR1 SGHAT, CDR2 FQNNGV. CDR3 DNA sequence: TGTGCCAGCAGCTTGGGAGGGAGATATGGCTACACCTTC. It yields the protein CASSLGGRYGYTF. The whole variable domain, remainder taken from reference TRBV11-2 and TRBJ1-2, is EAGVAQSPRYKIIEKRQSVAFWCNPISGHATLYWYQQILGQGPKLLIQFQNNGVVDDSQLPKDRFSAERLKGVDSTLKIQPAKLEDSAVYLCASSLGGRYGYTFGSGTRLTVV.

The chain recombines TRBV20-1 with TRBJ1-3, with a tentative D call TRBD1 (6 bases). In germline, CDR1 is DFQATT, CDR2 SNEGSKA (reference sequence). V lost 4 bases, J lost 0 bases, and 10 bases lay in between. The CDR3 runs to 14 residues. The CDR3 spells CSAIRGTSGNTIYF. As DNA, the CDR3 is TGCAGTGCTATAAGGGGGACCTCTGGAAACACCATATATTTT.

This clonotype came up many times. CDR3 DNA sequence: TGTGCCAGCTCTAGGGAACAAGGCACTGAAGCTTTCTTT. Translated: CASSREQGTEAFF. The rearrangement joins TRBV18 to TRBJ1-1, with D uncertain. The CDR3 is 13 residues long. The V gene's germline CDR1 is KGHSH and CDR2 LQKENI. V was clipped by 6 bases and J by 4 bases, with 12 bases between them.

The V gene is TRBV28, the J gene TRBJ1-2, with TRBD1 identical over 8 bases. The CDR3 extends over 14 amino acids. Germline V gives CDR1 MDHEN, CDR2 SYDVKM. The V and J ends lost 5 bases and 7 bases, in that order; junction bases with no gene match: 9. The CDR3 coding sequence is TGTGCCAGCAGTCAGGGGGACAGGAGAGGTGGCTACACCTTC. It encodes CASSQGDRRGGYTF.

Ten or more counts support this clonotype. This chain connects TRBV25-1 to TRBJ1-2, with a tentative D call TRBD1 (5 bases). Trimming took 5 bases from V and 8 from J, leaving 15 bases between them. CDR3 length equals 13 residues. Germline CDR1 reads MGHDK; CDR2 reads SYGVNS. CDR3 in amino acids: CASSFGGGVGYTF. CDR3 coding DNA: TGTGCCAGCAGTTTCGGTGGAGGGGTCGGCTACACCTTC.

This clonotype was counted many times. The rearrangement uses TRBV6-2 or TRBV6-3 and TRBJ2-3; possible D gene TRBD2, 7 bases. The CDR3 has 18 amino acids. The germline V gene encodes CDR1 MNHEY and CDR2 SVGEGT. The V and J ends lost 7 bases and 2 bases respectively, with 25 bases between them. The CDR3 reads CASTKQVGGPKITDTQYF. The DNA for the CDR3 is TGTGCCAGCACAAAACAGGTGGGGGGGCCGAAGATCACAGATACGCAGTATTTT.

The table lists this clonotype with many counts. The chain uses TRBV24-1 and TRBJ2-3; D may be TRBD1 (6 bases). The CDR3 has 18 residues. Germline V CDR1 and CDR2: KGHDR, SFDVKD. V lost 3 bases and J 1 base, leaving 19 bases between the germline ends. The CDR3 DNA reads TGTGCCACCAGTGATCCGAAGGGGGATTTGAGGCGCACAGATACGCAGTATTTT. Amino acids: CATSDPKGDLRRTDTQYF.

The sample holds a few counts of this clonotype. The chain links TRBV6-6 to TRBJ2-7; D possibly uses TRBD1 or TRBD2 (5 bases each). V lost 8 bases, J lost 6 bases, and 20 bases lay in between. Germline V gene sequence: CDR1 MNHNY, CDR2 SVGAGI (reference sequence). This CDR3 comprises 14 residues. The CDR3 spells CASGQTGGPSEQYF. CDR3 in DNA: TGTGCCAGCGGGCAAACTGGGGGTCCGAGCGAGCAGTACTTC.

The V and J genes are TRBV12-5 and TRBJ1-4, with D unclear. Deletions cut 8 bases from V and 0 bases from J, with 7 bases between. The CDR3 covers 13 residues. CDR1 LGHNT and CDR2 FRNRAP come from the germline V gene. DNA of the CDR3: TGTGCTAGTTGCGGAGCAACTAATGAAAAACTGTTTTTT. Its translation is CASCGATNEKLFF.

This clonotype was seen a handful of times. This rearrangement joins TRBV28 to TRBJ1-6, with a possible D match to TRBD1 (6 bases). Germline CDR1 and CDR2: MDHEN and SYDVKM. The CDR3 has 13 residues. Trimming removed 3 bases at V and 12 bases at J, with 12 bases between. The CDR3 nucleotides read TGTGCCAGCAGTTTGTACAGGGAAGGACCCCTCCACTTT. It is translated as CASSLYREGPLHF.

The gene calls are TRBV18 and TRBJ1-3, with TRBD1 matching over 7 bases. Germline values: CDR1 KGHSH, CDR2 LQKENI. The CDR3 totals 16 residues. V shed 5 bases, J shed 0 bases, and the junction held 7 bases outside the gene matches. The CDR3 nucleotides are TGTGCCAGCTCAACACAGGGGCTGGGCTCTGGAAACACCATATATTTT. Amino acids: CASSTQGLGSGNTIYF.

The chain uses TRBV21-1 and TRBJ2-7; whether TRBD2, the table's D call, matches the DNA was not checked. TRBV21-1 constitutes a pseudogene. This CDR3 region has 13 residues. DNA for the CDR3: TGTGCCAGCTACGGCGGGGAACCCTACGAGCAGTACTTC. Translated: CASYGGEPYEQYF.

This clonotype was counted once. Being one base from a much bigger clone, this may be a read error. This chain uses TRBV28 with TRBJ1-2, with D possibly being TRBD1 (5 bases). CDR1 and CDR2 (germline): MDHEN, SYDVKM. The length of the CDR3 is 15 residues. In nucleotides, the CDR3 is TGTGTCAGCAGTTTTGACGGGGGGGTTGACTATGGCTACACCTTC. Its translation is CVSSFDGGVDYGYTF.